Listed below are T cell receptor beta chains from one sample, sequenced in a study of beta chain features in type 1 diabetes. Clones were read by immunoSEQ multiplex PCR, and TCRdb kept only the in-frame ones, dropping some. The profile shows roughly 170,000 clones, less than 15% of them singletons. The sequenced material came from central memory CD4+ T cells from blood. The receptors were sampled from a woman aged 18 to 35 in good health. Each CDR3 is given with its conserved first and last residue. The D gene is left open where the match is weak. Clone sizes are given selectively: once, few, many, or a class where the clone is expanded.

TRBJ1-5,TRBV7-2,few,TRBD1,CASSPAGGINQPQHF,TGTGCCAGCAGTCCGGCAGGGGGAATCAATCAGCCCCAGCATTTT
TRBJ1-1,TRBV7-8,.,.,CASSKGGSQAFF,TGTGCCAGCAGCAAAGGAGGGAGCCAGGCTTTCTTT
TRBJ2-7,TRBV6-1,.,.,CASSVTGIRTYEQYF,TGTGCCAGCAGTGTCACCGGGATCCGAACCTACGAGCAGTACTTC
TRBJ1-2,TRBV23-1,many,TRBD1,CASSQSRTGAGYGYTF,TGCGCCAGCAGTCAATCGCGGACAGGTGCCGGCTATGGCTACACCTTC
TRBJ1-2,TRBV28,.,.,CATSTGPGTGTYGYTF,TGTGCCACCTCAACCGGCCCGGGAACAGGGACATATGGCTACACCTTC
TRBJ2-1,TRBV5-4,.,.,CASSLRTTGYNEQFF,TGTGCCAGCAGCTTACGGACTACGGGCTACAATGAGCAGTTCTTC
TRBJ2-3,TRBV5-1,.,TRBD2,CASRLTSGPDTQYF,TGCGCCAGCAGGCTGACTAGCGGCCCAGATACGCAGTATTTT
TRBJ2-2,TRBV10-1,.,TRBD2,CASTPTSGTVNTGELFF,TGCGCCAGCACCCCGACTAGCGGGACGGTAAACACCGGGGAGCTGTTTTTT
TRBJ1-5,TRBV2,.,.,CASNEGAQPQHF,TGTGCCAGCAACGAGGGTGCTCAGCCCCAGCATTTT
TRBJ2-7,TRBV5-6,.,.,CASSFYGEQYF,TGTGCCAGCAGCTTTTACGGCGAGCAGTACTTC
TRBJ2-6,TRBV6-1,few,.,CASSATGSGANVLTF,TGTGCCAGCAGTGCTACAGGCTCTGGGGCCAACGTCCTGACTTTC
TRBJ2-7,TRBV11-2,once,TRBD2,CASSLERGTIEQYF,TGTGCCAGCAGCTTAGAACGGGGGACTATCGAGCAGTACTTC
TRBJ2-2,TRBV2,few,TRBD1,CASGDRVGTGELFF,TGTGCCAGCGGTGACAGGGTCGGCACCGGGGAGCTGTTTTTT
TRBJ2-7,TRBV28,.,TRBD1,CASTGGAGNEQYF,TGTGCCAGCACAGGGGGCGCTGGGAACGAGCAGTACTTC
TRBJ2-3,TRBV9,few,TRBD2,CASSPRTSGRTDTQYF,TGTGCCAGCAGCCCTAGGACTAGCGGGAGGACAGATACGCAGTATTTT
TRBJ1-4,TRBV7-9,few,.,CASSLYFTQGNEKLFF,TGTGCCAGCAGCCTCTACTTCACCCAGGGGAATGAAAAACTGTTTTTT
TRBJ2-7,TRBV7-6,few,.,CASSLQEGPYEQYF,TGTGCCAGCAGCTTACAGGAGGGGCCCTACGAGCAGTACTTC
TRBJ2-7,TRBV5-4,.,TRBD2,CASSLERGDPYEQYF,TGTGCCAGCAGCTTGGAGCGGGGGGACCCCTACGAGCAGTACTTC
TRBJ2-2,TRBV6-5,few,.,CASSLIRVGTGELFF,TGTGCCAGCAGTTTAATCAGGGTGGGGACCGGGGAGCTGTTTTTT
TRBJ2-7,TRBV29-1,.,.,CSVQSQVEGYEQYF,TGCAGCGTTCAGAGCCAGGTGGAGGGCTACGAGCAGTACTTC
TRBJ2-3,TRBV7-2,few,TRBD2,CASSGSGRPDTQYF,TGTGCCAGCAGCGGTAGCGGGAGGCCAGATACGCAGTATTTT
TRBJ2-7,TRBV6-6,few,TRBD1,CATTTRGTAFSYEQYF,TGTGCCACCACAACCCGTGGGACAGCTTTCTCCTACGAGCAGTACTTC
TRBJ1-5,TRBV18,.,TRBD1,CASSRDSYQPQHF,TGTGCCAGCTCCCGGGACAGCTATCAGCCCCAGCATTTT
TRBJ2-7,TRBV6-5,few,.,CASSHDSFSSYEQYF,TGTGCCAGCAGCCATGACAGTTTCAGCTCCTACGAGCAGTACTTC
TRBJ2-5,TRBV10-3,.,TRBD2,CAISDVPGLGGETQYF,TGTGCCATCAGTGATGTACCGGGACTAGGAGGCGAGACCCAGTACTTC
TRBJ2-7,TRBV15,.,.,CATSRGATSIYEQYF,TGTGCCACCAGCAGAGGGGCAACTAGCATCTACGAGCAGTACTTC
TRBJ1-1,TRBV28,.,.,CASSFEFGPEAFF,TGTGCCAGCAGTTTCGAGTTTGGGCCTGAAGCTTTCTTT
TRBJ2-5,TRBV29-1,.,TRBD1,CSVLQGAWETQYF,TGCAGCGTTCTCCAGGGGGCTTGGGAGACCCAGTACTTC
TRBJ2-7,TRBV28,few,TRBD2,CASSSTSGRSMYEQYF,TGTGCCAGCAGTTCGACTAGCGGGAGAAGTATGTACGAGCAGTACTTC
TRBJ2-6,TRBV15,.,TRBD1,CATSSHYDRAAGANVLTF,TGTGCCACCAGCTCTCACTATGACAGGGCGGCTGGGGCCAACGTCCTGACTTTC
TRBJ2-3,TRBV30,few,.,CAWSVGGSTDTQYF,TGTGCCTGGAGTGTTGGGGGCAGCACAGATACGCAGTATTTT
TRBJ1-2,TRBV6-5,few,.,CASSYSKVGGYTF,TGTGCCAGCAGTTACTCGAAAGTGGGCGGCTACACCTTC
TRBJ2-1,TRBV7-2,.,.,CASSLGQINEQFF,TGTGCCAGCAGCCTCGGACAGATCAATGAGCAGTTCTTC
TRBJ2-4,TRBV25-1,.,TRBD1,CASSGTDRRGIQYF,TGTGCCAGCAGTGGGACGGACAGGCGTGGCATTCAGTACTTC
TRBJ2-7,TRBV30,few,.,CAWTKRRTGAYEQYF,TGTGCCTGGACCAAACGCAGGACCGGGGCCTACGAGCAGTACTTC
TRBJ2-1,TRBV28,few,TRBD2,CASSFRNSGGDEQFF,TGTGCCAGCAGTTTTCGGAATAGCGGGGGCGATGAGCAGTTCTTC
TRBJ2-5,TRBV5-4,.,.,CASSLRTAQETQYF,TGTGCCAGCAGCTTGCGGACAGCACAAGAGACCCAGTACTTC
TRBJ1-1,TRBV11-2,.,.,CASSPQLNTEAFF,TGTGCCAGCAGCCCACAACTGAACACTGAAGCTTTCTTT
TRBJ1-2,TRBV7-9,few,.,CASSLARTDGYTF,TGTGCCAGCAGCTTAGCCCGGACAGATGGCTACACCTTC
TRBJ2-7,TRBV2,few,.,CASSGVYEQYF,TGTGCCAGCAGTGGCGTTTACGAGCAGTACTTC
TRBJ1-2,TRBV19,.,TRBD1,CATGTGLFGYTF,TGTGCCACCGGGACAGGACTCTTTGGCTACACCTTC
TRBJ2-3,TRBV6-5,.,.,CASSYRVKGDTQYF,TGTGCCAGCAGTTACCGGGTCAAAGGAGATACGCAGTATTTT
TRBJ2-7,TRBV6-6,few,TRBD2,CASNGLAGQYF,TGTGCCAGCAATGGGCTAGCGGGGCAGTACTTC
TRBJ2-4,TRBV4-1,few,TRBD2,CASSPRREIKNIQYF,TGCGCCAGCAGCCCGCGGCGGGAGATTAAAAACATTCAGTACTTC
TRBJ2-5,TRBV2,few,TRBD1,CASSYGQGKETQYF,TGTGCCAGCAGTTACGGACAGGGGAAAGAGACCCAGTACTTC
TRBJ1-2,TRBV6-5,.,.,CASRKGGQSYGYTF,TGTGCCAGCAGAAAAGGAGGACAGTCCTATGGCTACACCTTC
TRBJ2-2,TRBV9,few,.,CASSVVQASTGELFF,TGTGCCAGCAGCGTTGTGCAGGCGAGCACTGGGGAGCTGTTTTTT
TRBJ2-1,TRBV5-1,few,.,CASSQQGISYNEQFF,TGCGCCAGCAGCCAACAGGGAATTTCCTACAATGAGCAGTTCTTC
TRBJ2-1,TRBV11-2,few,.,CASSSQFEQFF,TGTGCCAGCAGCTCACAGTTTGAGCAGTTCTTC
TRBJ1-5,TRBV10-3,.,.,CAISVQVSNQPQHF,TGTGCCATCAGTGTACAGGTTAGCAATCAGCCCCAGCATTTT
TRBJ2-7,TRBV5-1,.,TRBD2,CASSGGRRAGGPSSYEQYF,TGCGCCAGCAGCGGGGGAAGGAGAGCGGGAGGCCCGAGCTCCTACGAGCAGTACTTC